This TCR beta chain appears in the sequencing data of a study of T cell repertoires in cytomegalovirus infection. TCRdb fed the reads into MiXCR, producing one record per CDR3 protein. The sample lists roughly 600,000 distinct CDR3 sequences, 20% to 25% occurring once. The V and J ends lost 0 bases and 0 bases respectively, with 9 bases between them. The V gene's germline CDR1 is LGHNA and CDR2 YNFKEQ. The CDR3 has 16 residues. There are a few counts of this clonotype. Input material: CD8+ T cells from PBMCs. The chain couples TRBV4-2 to TRBJ2-1; D remains unclear. The clonotype was recovered from a human donor in good health (CMV status not recorded). Some clones in this sample may be carry-over from other donors' samples. CDR3 region: CASSQDRQSSYNEQFF. The CDR3 bases are TGTGCCAGCAGCCAAGATCGGCAGAGCTCCTACAATGAGCAGTTCTTC.